The 21 T cell receptor beta chains given below trace back to one sample, sequenced in a study of cytomegalovirus exposure and HLA in healthy donors. The PCR used 60 Vbeta and 13 Jbeta primers. Clones were sequenced by immunoSEQ multiplex PCR, and TCRdb holds only the in-frame ones, with some missing. The sample records about 200,000 clones, 75% to 90% being singletons. The material sequenced was PBMCs. These receptors were taken from a woman aged 30 to 39 in good health and CMV-seronegative.

The chain combines TRBV7-9 with TRBJ2-3; D uncertain. This CDR3 is built from 13 residues. Trimming removed 4 bases at V and 4 bases at J, with 9 bases between. CDR1 is SEHNR, CDR2 FQNEAQ, per germline (reference sequence). CDR3 loop: CASSSPRADTQYF. CDR3 DNA: TGTGCCAGCAGCTCTCCTCGAGCAGATACGCAGTATTTT. Based on the CDR3 plus reference TRBV7-9 and TRBJ2-3, the full variable domain is DTGVSQNPRHKITKRGQNVTFRCDPISEHNRLYWYRQTLGQGPEFLTYFQNEAQLEKSRLLSDRFSAERPKGSFSTLEIQRTEQGDSAMYLCASSSPRADTQYFGPGTRLTVL.

The genes are TRBV2 and TRBJ2-7, with 8 bases that match TRBD1. This CDR3 region has 14 residues. Germline V gene sequence: CDR1 SNHLY, CDR2 FYNNEI. V lost 2 bases, J lost 5 bases, and 5 bases stayed unmatched. CDR3 in DNA: TGTGCCAGCAGTGAAAGACAGGGGTACGACGAGCAGTACTTC. Protein: CASSERQGYDEQYF.

The rearrangement joins TRBV6-6 to TRBJ2-7; 7 positions match TRBD1. CDR1 MNHNY and CDR2 SVGAGI come from the germline V gene (reference sequence). The CDR3 extends over 14 amino acids. Trimming took 7 bases from V and 3 from J; bases not matched to a gene: 9. CDR3 region: CASTLGDRDYEQYF. CDR3 DNA sequence: TGTGCCAGCACCCTAGGGGACAGAGACTACGAGCAGTACTTC.

This clone was detected a few times. CDR3 bases: TGTGCCAGCAGCTTAGTCCAACGCGGGAGGGGCGATACGCAGTATTTT. This gives the protein CASSLVQRGRGDTQYF. The genes are TRBV7-9 and TRBJ2-3, with TRBD2 identical over 9 bases. The CDR3 runs 16 residues. V was pared by 1 base and J by 6 bases, with 8 bases of the junction left unmatched. Germline V gene lookup returns CDR1 SEHNR and CDR2 FQNEAQ (reference sequence).

This clone came up a few times. The CDR3 bases are TGCGCCAGCAGCCAAGATCCGGGGGGTAATCAGCCCCAGCATTTT. Protein: CASSQDPGGNQPQHF. This chain connects TRBV4-1 to TRBJ1-5; tentative D call: TRBD1 (5 bases). This CDR3 is 15 amino acids long. From germline, CDR1 is MGHRA and CDR2 YSYEKL. V shed 0 bases and J shed 4 bases, with 10 bases lying between them.

The V and J genes are TRBV5-1 and TRBJ2-5; possibly TRBD2 for D (6 bases). CDR3 size: 16 residues. V was trimmed by 0 bases and J by 0 bases, leaving 12 bases between them. Germline-derived CDR1 and CDR2 are SGHRS and YFSETQ. The CDR3 DNA reads TGCGCCAGCAGCTTGGGGCGGGGATCCCACCAAGAGACCCAGTACTTC. Residues: CASSLGRGSHQETQYF.

In this sample, this clone turned up once. The chain uses TRBV5-1 and TRBJ1-5; D gene unclear. From germline, CDR1 is SGHRS and CDR2 YFSETQ. This CDR3 has 15 amino acids. Between the trimmed V and J ends, which lost 0 bases and 3 bases, there was a span of 10 bases. CDR3 loop: CASSLDGFVNQPQHF. CDR3 nucleotide sequence: TGCGCCAGCAGCTTGGACGGGTTCGTCAATCAGCCCCAGCATTTT.

The chain is built from TRBV10-1 and TRBJ1-1; D gene ambiguous. CDR3 length: 13 residues. Germline lookup yields CDR1 WNHNN and CDR2 SYGVQD (reference sequence). V was trimmed by 6 bases and J by 7 bases, leaving 15 bases between them. CDR3 sequence: CASRPRGDGEAFF. CDR3 DNA: TGCGCCAGCAGGCCTCGGGGAGACGGTGAAGCTTTCTTT.

This rearrangement joins TRBV19 to TRBJ2-7; 9 positions match TRBD1. Per the germline V gene, CDR1 is LNHDA and CDR2 is SQIVND (reference sequence). V trimming: 3 bases; J trimming: 3 bases; junction bases outside the gene matches: 6. The CDR3 length is 15 residues. DNA of the CDR3: TGTGCCAGTAGTATCGGACAGGGGACCTTCTACGAGCAGTACTTC. This sequence encodes CASSIGQGTFYEQYF. Using reference TRBV19 and TRBJ2-7 for the parts outside the CDR3, the full variable domain is DGGITQSPKYLFRKEGQNVTLSCEQNLNHDAMYWYRQDPGQGLRLIYYSQIVNDFQKGDIAEGYSVSREKKESFPLTVTSAQKNPTAFYLCASSIGQGTFYEQYFGPGTRLTVT.

With regard to this clone: A read error may produce the germline difference seen at one junction end. The J gene is TRBJ1-1, the V gene TRBV7-7, with 9 bases that match TRBD1. The CDR3 loop spans 13 amino acids. Germline CDR1 is SSHAT and CDR2 is FNYEAQ (reference sequence). Written as DNA, the CDR3 is TGTGCTAGCAGCCTGGACAGGGGCGGGGAAGCTTTCTTT. The encoded protein is CASSLDRGGEAFF.

The chain links TRBV5-1 to TRBJ2-7, with 9 bases matching TRBD2. With 0 bases clipped from V and 5 bases from J, the junction kept 9 bases outside the gene matches. Germline CDR1 and CDR2: SGHRS and YFSETQ. The CDR3 loop spans 16 amino acids. CDR3 amino acids: CASSLAGAGGPHEQYF. DNA of the CDR3: TGCGCCAGCAGCTTGGCCGGGGCGGGGGGGCCCCACGAGCAGTACTTC.

CDR3 region: CSATRDTKGFF. The CDR3 bases are TGCAGTGCTACCAGAGACACCAAAGGGTTCTTC. The V gene is TRBV20-1, the J gene TRBJ2-1; D unclear. There are 11 residues in the CDR3. Trimming removed 4 bases from V and 15 bases from J, with 16 bases in between. The germline gives CDR1 DFQATT, CDR2 SNEGSKA (reference sequence).

V and J are TRBV2 and TRBJ2-7; the D gene is possibly TRBD2 (5 bases). The V end lost 7 bases, the J end lost 3 bases, and 16 bases lay between the germline ends. The germline CDR1 and CDR2 sequences are SNHLY and FYNNEI. This CDR3 comprises 14 residues. DNA for the CDR3: TGTGCCAGCATTCTCCGAGAGGGTGTCTACGAGCAGTACTTC. Translating gives CASILREGVYEQYF. Supplemented by reference TRBV2 and TRBJ2-7, the full variable domain reads EPEVTQTPSHQVTQMGQEVILRCVPISNHLYFYWYRQILGQKVEFLVSFYNNEISEKSEIFDDQFSVERPDGSNFTLKIRSTKLEDSAMYFCASILREGVYEQYFGPGTRLTVT.

The CDR3 loop reads CASSLKEVNTEAFF. CDR3 bases: TGTGCCAGCAGCTTAAAAGAGGTGAACACTGAAGCTTTCTTT. The rearrangement joins TRBV7-6 to TRBJ1-1; no clear D. V was trimmed by 2 bases and J by 0 bases, leaving 7 bases between them. The CDR3 contains 14 residues. Germline CDR1 and CDR2: SGHVS and FNYEAQ.

The rearrangement uses TRBV28 and TRBJ2-7, with 7 bases matching TRBD1. CDR1 is MDHEN and CDR2 is SYDVKM in the germline V gene. CDR3 size: 16 residues. J was trimmed by 5 bases and V by 8 bases; bases with no gene match: 18. The CDR3 DNA reads as TGTGCCAGCCCCACCCTTATGACAGGGAGAGATAACGAGCAGTACTTC. It yields the protein CASPTLMTGRDNEQYF. Drawing the rest from reference TRBV28 and TRBJ2-7, the complete variable domain is DVKVTQSSRYLVKRTGEKVFLECVQDMDHENMFWYRQDPGLGLRLIYFSYDVKMKEKGDIPEGYSVSREKKERFSLILESASTNQTSMYLCASPTLMTGRDNEQYFGPGTRLTVT.

This chain links TRBV5-4 with TRBJ2-2; the match to TRBD2 covers 13 bases. This CDR3 has 16 amino acids. V dropped 3 bases and J dropped 7; count of bases not matched to a gene: 6. Germline V gene lookup returns CDR1 SGHNT and CDR2 YYREEE (reference sequence). The CDR3, as DNA: TGTGCCAGCAGCTGGGGGACTAGCGGGACCGGCGGGGAGCTGTTTTTT. Protein product: CASSWGTSGTGGELFF.

The rearrangement links TRBV14 to TRBJ2-7; 7 bases are a match to TRBD2. The germline V gene has CDR1 SGHDN and CDR2 FVKESK. V lost 6 bases and J lost 7; bases outside the gene matches: 6. The CDR3 loop spans 12 amino acids. CDR3 DNA: TGTGCCAGCAGTCGGACTAGGATGGAGCAGTACTTC. Its protein is CASSRTRMEQYF.

The V gene is TRBV19, the J gene TRBJ1-1; D unresolved. The CDR3 loop spans 14 amino acids. In germline, CDR1 is LNHDA, CDR2 SQIVND (reference sequence). Trimming shortened V by 1 base and J by 4 bases, and 10 bases separated the two germline ends. The CDR3: CASSIVPGPTEAFF. DNA for the CDR3: TGTGCCAGTAGTATAGTGCCGGGTCCCACTGAAGCTTTCTTT.

The chain employs TRBV19 and TRBJ1-4; TRBD1 matches at 8 bases. The CDR3 spans 15 residues. CDR1 and CDR2 (germline): LNHDA, SQIVND (reference sequence). Trimming removed 5 bases from V and 8 bases from J; junction bases left unmatched: 10. The CDR3 region is CASSAATGEEEKLFF. CDR3 coding DNA: TGTGCCAGTAGTGCCGCGACAGGGGAAGAGGAAAAACTGTTTTTT.

This chain connects TRBV11-3 to TRBJ2-1, with 7 bases identical to TRBD2. CDR1 and CDR2 (germline): SGHNT, YENEEA. V shed 1 base and J 7 bases; nucleotides not matched to a gene: 10. This CDR3 has 16 residues. The CDR3 is CASSLGSSSGPNEQFF. CDR3 DNA sequence: TGTGCCAGCAGCTTAGGGTCGTCTAGCGGACCAAATGAGCAGTTCTTC.

The gene calls are TRBV7-3 and TRBJ2-3, with D possibly TRBD2 on 6 matching bases. Per the germline V gene, CDR1 is SGHTA and CDR2 is FQGTGA. The germline V and J ends were trimmed by 2 bases and 5 bases, with 11 bases remaining between them. CDR3 length: 14 amino acids. The DNA for the CDR3 is TGTGCCAGCAGCTTATCGTCCGGGAGAGATACGCAGTATTTT. Translating it yields CASSLSSGRDTQYF.